The entry below gives a single T cell receptor (beta chain) sequence along with its context. This sample was taken from a study of control samples from healthy donors and cancer patients. Germline CDR1 reads LNHDA; CDR2 reads SQIVND (reference sequence). Trimming removed 4 bases at V and 8 bases at J, with 18 bases between. The CDR3 has 15 residues. The protocol was immunoSEQ multiplex PCR, while the TCRdb copy is restricted to in-frame clones and leaves out a portion. The sample includes about 120,000 clones, 80% to 90% of them seen just once. This sequence originates from a man aged 45-65 years in good health. J is TRBJ2-1 and V is TRBV19, with D possibly being TRBD1 (6 bases). Material for sequencing was blood. The CDR3 is CASSTPAGVVDEQFF. The DNA of the CDR3 is TGTGCCAGTAGTACCCCGGCAGGGGTCGTGGATGAGCAGTTCTTC.